Listed below are T cell receptor beta chains from one sample, sequenced in a study of T cells in Graves' hyperthyroidism and ophthalmopathy. TCRdb passed the multiplex PCR reads through MiXCR, listing each CDR3 protein once. The table records 360,000 or so distinct CDR3 sequences, about 18% of them present only once. Input material: blood. Receptor source: a woman between 18 and 29 years old with Graves' hyperthyroidism. The CDR3 runs from the conserved cysteine through the conserved F or W. A D gene is named only where the DNA matches it firmly. Clone size is given for some rows only: seen once, a few or many times, or a class if the clone is expanded.

clone_size: few; v_call: TRBV12-3/TRBV12-4; d_call: -; j_call: TRBJ1-2; cdr3_aa: CASRPRGNLGGGYTF; cdr3_nt: TGTGCCAGCAGACCCAGGGGCAACCTAGGAGGGGGCTACACCTTC
clone_size: many; v_call: TRBV20-1; d_call: TRBD2; j_call: TRBJ2-4; cdr3_aa: CSFRLAGYYTIQYF; cdr3_nt: TGCAGCTTCAGACTAGCGGGGTACTATACCATTCAGTACTTC
clone_size: -; v_call: TRBV18; d_call: -; j_call: TRBJ1-3; cdr3_aa: CASSPSVSSGNTIYF; cdr3_nt: TGTGCCAGCTCCCCTTCGGTCAGCTCTGGAAACACCATATATTTT
clone_size: many; v_call: TRBV24-1; d_call: -; j_call: TRBJ1-1; cdr3_aa: CATELGPNRESTEAFF; cdr3_nt: TGTGCCACCGAACTGGGCCCAAACAGGGAAAGCACTGAAGCTTTCTTT
clone_size: many; v_call: TRBV6-5; d_call: TRBD1; j_call: TRBJ2-7; cdr3_aa: CASSRDRGIDEQYF; cdr3_nt: TGTGCCAGCAGTCGGGACAGGGGGATCGACGAGCAGTACTTC
clone_size: many; v_call: TRBV20-1; d_call: TRBD2; j_call: TRBJ2-7; cdr3_aa: CSAISGFSSYEQYF; cdr3_nt: TGCAGTGCCATTAGCGGGTTCAGCTCCTACGAGCAGTACTTC
clone_size: many; v_call: TRBV5-6; d_call: -; j_call: TRBJ1-2; cdr3_aa: CASSLDRWTNYGYTF; cdr3_nt: TGTGCCAGCAGCTTGGACAGGTGGACTAACTATGGCTACACCTTC
clone_size: few; v_call: TRBV30; d_call: TRBD2; j_call: TRBJ2-7; cdr3_aa: CAWIRLAGGSYEQYF; cdr3_nt: TGTGCCTGGATTAGGCTAGCGGGGGGCTCCTACGAGCAGTACTTC
clone_size: many; v_call: TRBV30; d_call: -; j_call: TRBJ1-5; cdr3_aa: CAWSGTRIVDGNQPQHF; cdr3_nt: TGTGCCTGGAGCGGTACTCGCATAGTCGATGGCAATCAGCCCCAGCATTTT
clone_size: many; v_call: TRBV28; d_call: -; j_call: TRBJ2-7; cdr3_aa: CASSFRTFPRYEQYF; cdr3_nt: TGTGCCAGCAGCTTCCGAACCTTCCCTCGCTACGAGCAGTACTTC
clone_size: -; v_call: TRBV6-1; d_call: -; j_call: TRBJ2-7; cdr3_aa: CASRTTGTYEQYF; cdr3_nt: TGTGCCAGCAGAACCACGGGAACCTACGAGCAGTACTTC
clone_size: many; v_call: TRBV6-1; d_call: TRBD1; j_call: TRBJ1-2; cdr3_aa: CASSEFGRGLDGYTF; cdr3_nt: TGTGCCAGCAGTGAATTTGGCAGGGGGCTTGACGGCTACACCTTC
clone_size: -; v_call: TRBV7-9; d_call: -; j_call: TRBJ1-1; cdr3_aa: CASSVTTEAFF; cdr3_nt: TGTGCCAGCAGCGTGACCACTGAAGCTTTCTTT
clone_size: many; v_call: TRBV6-1; d_call: -; j_call: TRBJ2-3; cdr3_aa: CASSEEVGTDTQYF; cdr3_nt: TGTGCCAGCAGTGAAGAGGTGGGCACAGATACGCAGTATTTT
clone_size: -; v_call: TRBV4-1; d_call: TRBD1; j_call: TRBJ1-3; cdr3_aa: CASSQDPQGATGNTIYF; cdr3_nt: TGCGCCAGCAGCCAAGATCCTCAGGGGGCGACTGGAAACACCATATATTTT
clone_size: many; v_call: TRBV12-3/TRBV12-4; d_call: TRBD1; j_call: TRBJ1-1; cdr3_aa: CASSYPPAGGRVAFF; cdr3_nt: TGTGCCAGCAGTTACCCCCCGGCAGGGGGCAGGGTAGCTTTCTTT
clone_size: many; v_call: TRBV20-1; d_call: -; j_call: TRBJ2-2; cdr3_aa: CSARDRHSPNTGELFF; cdr3_nt: TGCAGTGCTAGAGACAGGCACTCCCCGAACACCGGGGAGCTGTTTTTT
clone_size: many; v_call: TRBV2; d_call: -; j_call: TRBJ1-1; cdr3_aa: CASRTQWDTEAFF; cdr3_nt: TGTGCCAGCAGGACCCAGTGGGACACTGAAGCTTTCTTT
clone_size: few; v_call: TRBV2; d_call: -; j_call: TRBJ2-4; cdr3_aa: CASSDMSVNRYF; cdr3_nt: TGTGCCAGCAGTGACATGTCGGTAAATAGGTACTTC
clone_size: many; v_call: TRBV6-5; d_call: -; j_call: TRBJ1-1; cdr3_aa: CASSYGRAFF; cdr3_nt: TGTGCCAGCAGTTACGGGAGAGCTTTCTTT
clone_size: many; v_call: TRBV12-3/TRBV12-4; d_call: TRBD1; j_call: TRBJ2-7; cdr3_aa: CASSSTGQGAIEQYF; cdr3_nt: TGTGCCAGCAGTTCCACGGGACAGGGGGCAATTGAGCAGTACTTC
clone_size: many; v_call: TRBV28; d_call: TRBD2; j_call: TRBJ2-7; cdr3_aa: CASSLASGGFGAYEQYF; cdr3_nt: TGTGCCAGCAGTTTAGCTAGCGGGGGGTTCGGGGCCTACGAGCAGTACTTC
clone_size: -; v_call: TRBV12-3/TRBV12-4; d_call: -; j_call: TRBJ1-5; cdr3_aa: CASSFREVQPQHF; cdr3_nt: TGTGCCAGCAGTTTTCGGGAGGTTCAGCCCCAGCATTTT
clone_size: many; v_call: TRBV3-1; d_call: -; j_call: TRBJ1-1; cdr3_aa: CASSPQLGQSLNTEAFF; cdr3_nt: TGTGCCAGCAGCCCGCAACTAGGACAGTCCTTGAACACTGAAGCTTTCTTT
clone_size: many; v_call: TRBV6-5; d_call: TRBD1; j_call: TRBJ1-2; cdr3_aa: CASEGQKNYGYTF; cdr3_nt: TGTGCCAGCGAGGGACAGAAAAACTATGGCTACACCTTC
clone_size: many; v_call: TRBV30; d_call: -; j_call: TRBJ1-1; cdr3_aa: CAWSWKGTTEAFF; cdr3_nt: TGTGCCTGGAGTTGGAAGGGAACCACTGAAGCTTTCTTT
clone_size: many; v_call: TRBV2; d_call: -; j_call: TRBJ2-2; cdr3_aa: CASRDGAHTGELFF; cdr3_nt: TGTGCCAGCAGGGACGGGGCCCACACCGGGGAGCTGTTTTTT
clone_size: many; v_call: TRBV6-5; d_call: -; j_call: TRBJ1-2; cdr3_aa: CASRVRGGYTF; cdr3_nt: TGTGCCAGCAGAGTCAGAGGGGGCTACACCTTC
clone_size: few; v_call: TRBV3-1; d_call: -; j_call: TRBJ2-2; cdr3_aa: CASSQDRGFLNTGELFF; cdr3_nt: TGTGCCAGCAGCCAAGATCGGGGGTTTCTAAACACCGGGGAGCTGTTTTTT